Below, 22 T cell receptor beta chains from the same sample are listed, as sequenced in a study of chronic HIV infection and antiretroviral therapy (dated by TCRdb to between 2014 and 2017). The receptor library was made with 5' RACE. The sequencing machine was an Illumina MiSeq. Through fastp at Q25 and MiXCR, TCRdb rebuilt clones from the public reads, retaining in-frame beta chains. Merged by CDR3 protein, the rows form single entries marked with the most common genes and DNA. In this sample the table shows more than 25,000 distinct CDR3 sequences, 7.5% to 10% of which occur a single time. About 2.4% of the sample is held by the ten biggest clonotypes. What was sequenced was peripheral blood. The receptors come from an adult who had HIV and had not received antiretroviral therapy, or was an uninfected healthy control (not recorded which).

This clonotype was detected many times. The chain carries TRBV20-1 and TRBJ1-3; D gene unclear. The germline CDR1 and CDR2 sequences are DFQATT and SNEGSKA (reference sequence). V gave up 4 bases and J gave up 4 bases, with 14 bases separating them. The CDR3 covers 14 residues. CDR3 in amino acids: CSATDGGKGNTIYF. As DNA, the CDR3 is TGCAGTGCTACCGACGGAGGAAAAGGAAACACCATATATTTT.

The table lists this clonotype with a few counts. This chain links TRBV4-2 with TRBJ2-6; 9 bases agree with TRBD2. The germline V gene encodes CDR1 LGHNA and CDR2 YNFKEQ. J gave up 4 bases and V 4 bases, and 20 bases lay outside the gene matches. This CDR3 is built from 21 residues. CDR3 amino acids: CASSPRGTSGPRTPGANVLTF. The CDR3 DNA sequence: TGTGCCAGCAGCCCTAGGGGAACTAGCGGGCCGAGGACTCCGGGGGCCAACGTCCTGACTTTC.

In regard to this clonotype: A much larger clone differs by one base, so this may be a read error. The rearrangement joins TRBV7-6 to TRBJ2-3; 7 bases map to TRBD2. CDR3 length: 16 amino acids. The germline CDR1 and CDR2 sequences are SGHVS and FNYEAQ. The CDR3 protein is CTSSQLGGSSTDTQYF. DNA of the CDR3: TGTACCAGCAGCCAGCTCGGCGGGAGTAGCACAGATACGCAGTATTTT.

The chain's CDR3 is CSVTGLPNTEAFF. As DNA, the CDR3 is TGCAGCGTTACGGGACTCCCGAACACTGAAGCTTTCTTT. This rearrangement joins TRBV29-1 to TRBJ1-1, with D perhaps matching TRBD1 (5 bases). CDR1 is SQVTM and CDR2 is ANQGSEA in the germline V gene. The CDR3 runs to 13 residues. Trimming cost V 5 bases and J 1 base, with 11 bases left between them. The full variable domain, its missing parts supplied by reference TRBV29-1 and TRBJ1-1, is SAVISQKPSRDICQRGTSLTIQCQVDSQVTMMFWYRQQPGQSLTLIATANQGSEATYESGFVIDKFPISRPNLTFSTLTVSNMSPEDSSIYLCSVTGLPNTEAFFGQGTRLTVV.

This clonotype appeared many times. The chain employs TRBV18 and TRBJ2-5; 9 bases line up with TRBD1. The CDR3 spans 15 residues. Germline assignment: CDR1 KGHSH and CDR2 LQKENI. The J segment lost 9 bases and the V segment lost 3 bases, leaving 11 bases of the junction unmatched. The CDR3 sequence is CASSPNDRGRRPQYF. CDR3 coding DNA: TGTGCCAGCTCACCGAACGACAGGGGGAGGAGACCCCAGTACTTC.

The genes are TRBV20-1 and TRBJ1-5; the D is unclear. This CDR3 comprises 14 residues. V was clipped by 0 bases and J by 7 bases, with 13 bases between them. In germline, CDR1 is DFQATT, CDR2 SNEGSKA (reference sequence). The CDR3 here is CSARDRVSGQPQHF. CDR3 coding DNA: TGCAGTGCTAGAGATCGTGTGAGCGGGCAGCCCCAGCATTTT.

This clonotype was seen many times. The rearrangement links TRBV7-6 to TRBJ1-4; D remains ambiguous. Germline CDR1 reads SGHVS; CDR2 reads FNYEAQ. Deletions cut 5 bases from V and 4 bases from J, with 14 bases between. The length of the CDR3 is 15 residues. CDR3 nucleotide sequence: TGTGCCAGCAGCCCGGCGTCAAGGTTTAATGAAAAACTGTTTTTT. Translation: CASSPASRFNEKLFF.

This clonotype has just a few counts. The chain is built from TRBV2 and TRBJ2-5; a weak D match, TRBD1 (6 bases). The CDR3 is 15 residues long. Germline CDR1 SNHLY, CDR2 FYNNEI. Deletions cut 6 bases from V and 5 bases from J, with 19 bases between. CDR3 sequence reads: CASRRARGDVETQYF. The CDR3 coding sequence is TGTGCCAGCAGACGCGCCAGGGGCGACGTGGAGACCCAGTACTTC.

This clonotype occurred a few times. The chain uses TRBV18 and TRBJ1-2, with a possible D match to TRBD1 (5 bases). This CDR3 region has 15 residues. The germline gives CDR1 KGHSH, CDR2 LQKENI. V lost 2 bases and J 8 bases, leaving 18 bases between the germline ends. CDR3 DNA sequence: TGTGCCAGCTCACCAAAACAGGATAAGGATTGGGGCTACACCTTC. As protein: CASSPKQDKDWGYTF.

On this clonotype itself: Being one base from a much bigger clone, this may be a read error. V and J are TRBV29-1 and TRBJ1-1; D possibly corresponds to TRBD1 (6 bases). From germline, CDR1 is SQVTM and CDR2 ANQGSEA. Trimming took 6 bases from V and 1 from J, leaving 15 bases between them. The CDR3 has 14 residues. The chain's CDR3 is CSVEEGGGNTEAFF. Written as DNA, the CDR3 is TGCAGCGTCGAGGAGGGAGGGGGGAACACTGAAGCTTTCTTT.

This clonotype was detected ten times or more. This rearrangement joins TRBV5-1 to TRBJ2-3; D remains unclear. CDR3 length: 16 amino acids. Trimming removed 0 bases at V and 0 bases at J, with 11 bases between. Germline V gives CDR1 SGHRS, CDR2 YFSETQ. This CDR3 reads CASSLAPATSTDTQYF. In DNA form, the CDR3 reads TGCGCCAGCAGCTTGGCCCCGGCTACAAGCACAGATACGCAGTATTTT.

This clonotype was seen many times. The V and J genes are TRBV28 and TRBJ2-6; D gene uncertain. The CDR3 loop spans 14 amino acids. V lost 2 bases and J lost 2, with 4 bases in between. Germline V gene sequence: CDR1 MDHEN, CDR2 SYDVKM. CDR3 sequence reads: CASSLSTGANVLTF. Written as DNA, the CDR3 is TGTGCCAGCAGTTTAAGTACTGGGGCCAACGTCCTGACTTTC.

Points on this clonotype: This sequence may be a read error, since a much larger clone differs from it by one base. CDR3 residues: CSAERATLLNQPRHF. The CDR3 coding sequence is TGCAGTGCTGAGCGTGCGACCCTCCTCAATCAGCCCCGGCATTTT. The chain is built from TRBV20-1 and TRBJ1-5; unclear D gene. From germline, CDR1 is DFQATT and CDR2 SNEGSKA (reference sequence). This CDR3 is built from 15 residues.

This clonotype was detected a few times. This chain joins TRBV10-3 and TRBJ2-7; D gene uncertain. V was cut by 6 bases and J by 2 bases, with 8 bases left in between. CDR3 size: 12 residues. Germline V gene data show CDR1 as ENHRY and CDR2 as SYGVKD. This chain's CDR3 is CAISDNTYEQYF. The CDR3 nucleotides read TGTGCCATCAGCGACAATACCTACGAGCAGTACTTC.

This clonotype appeared many times. The genes are TRBV15 and TRBJ1-4, with D maybe TRBD1 (6 bases). Germline-derived CDR1 and CDR2 are LNHNV and YYDKDF (reference sequence). Trimming left V 1 base short and J 7 bases short, with 16 bases between. This CDR3 is 16 amino acids long. The CDR3 bases are TGTGCCACCAGCAGAGGGACGAGGGGGGTTGGTGAAAAACTGTTTTTT. This sequence encodes CATSRGTRGVGEKLFF.

This clonotype appeared a few times. J is TRBJ2-7 and V is TRBV11-2; 8 bases map to TRBD1. The CDR3 covers 16 residues. Germline CDR1 reads SGHAT; CDR2 reads FQNNGV. V was pared by 5 bases and J by 2 bases, with 11 bases of the junction left unmatched. The CDR3 nucleotides read TGTGCCAGCAGCCCCCCAGGGGGCTTATCGACCTACGAGCAGTACTTC. It is translated as CASSPPGGLSTYEQYF.

This clonotype turned up a few times. The gene calls are TRBV29-1 and TRBJ2-6; D is unclear. In germline, CDR1 is SQVTM, CDR2 ANQGSEA. V was shortened by 1 base and J by 0 bases, with 7 bases between the two germline ends. CDR3 length: 15 amino acids. The CDR3 is CSVEVRSSGANVLTF. The DNA for the CDR3 is TGCAGCGTTGAAGTACGTAGCTCTGGGGCCAACGTCCTGACTTTC.

The table lists this clonotype with many counts. DNA for the CDR3: TGCAGCGTTGGCAGGTTCTCCTACGAGCAGTACTTC. Encoded protein: CSVGRFSYEQYF. The chain recombines TRBV29-1 with TRBJ2-7; D remains unclear. This CDR3 region has 12 residues. Germline V gene data show CDR1 as SQVTM and CDR2 as ANQGSEA. V was clipped by 4 bases and J by 0 bases, with 7 bases between them.

In its sample, this clonotype is medium-sized. V and J are TRBV6-5 and TRBJ1-1; D is possibly TRBD1 (5 bases). CDR3 length: 11 residues. The V gene's germline CDR1 is MNHEY and CDR2 SVGAGI. Trimming removed 8 bases from V and 5 bases from J, with 9 bases in between. The DNA of the CDR3 is TGTGCCAGCTACAAGGGGACTGAAGCTTTCTTT. Translated: CASYKGTEAFF.

The table lists this clonotype with many counts. This sequence joins TRBV5-1 and TRBJ1-1; no clear D. The V and J ends lost 5 bases and 7 bases respectively, with 9 bases between them. CDR1 is SGHRS and CDR2 is YFSETQ in the germline V gene. CDR3 length: 11 amino acids. CDR3 residues: CASRQFNEAFF. The CDR3 nucleotides are TGCGCCAGCAGACAGTTTAATGAAGCTTTCTTT.

This clonotype has ten or more counts. The DNA for the CDR3 is TGTGCAAGTCGATTTCACCCTAATTCACCCCTCCACTTT. The encoded protein is CASRFHPNSPLHF. This chain connects TRBV12-2 to TRBJ1-6. TRBV12-2 is an annotated pseudogene. The CDR3 has 13 residues.

This clonotype was seen more than once but under ten times. The V and J genes are TRBV28 and TRBJ1-1; 9 nucleotides line up with TRBD1. The CDR3 spans 14 residues. The germline CDR1 and CDR2 sequences are MDHEN and SYDVKM. Trimming removed 3 bases from V and 6 bases from J; junction bases left unmatched: 5. CDR3 DNA sequence: TGTGCCAGCAGTTTGAACAGGGGGCGGGCTGAAGCTTTCTTT. Residues: CASSLNRGRAEAFF.